This T cell receptor (beta chain) was identified in a study of cytomegalovirus exposure and HLA in healthy donors. Study results and limitations: The study found most TCR sequences rare, yet found some public TCRs in many donors.

The data were produced by immunoSEQ multiplex PCR, yet TCRdb's version contains in-frame clones alone and is incomplete. The data hold approximately 170,000 clones, with roughly 85% observed a single time. Concerning this clone itself: What it binds is not known.

V was clipped by 3 bases and J by 6 bases, with 10 bases between them. The length of the CDR3 is 13 residues. Germline V lookup: CDR1 KGHSH, CDR2 LQKENI. The chain has TRBV18 and TRBJ2-3; unclear D gene. The clonotype was recovered from a man in his late teens or twenties in good health and CMV-seropositive. The specimen sequenced was PBMCs. In DNA form, the CDR3 reads TGTGCCAGCTCACCGGAGATTTCCGATACGCAGTATTTT. Translating gives CASSPEISDTQYF.